A selection of T cell receptor beta chains follows, all from one sample in a study of T cells after somatic rescue of genetic block. Only in-frame clones appear in the TCRdb table, and some are missing; sequencing was by immunoSEQ multiplex PCR. The sample contains 12,000 to 15,000 clones, over 70% of which appear only once. The specimen was peripheral blood mononuclear cells (PBMCs). These receptors came from a boy aged 5-17 years. The CDR3 runs from the conserved cysteine through the conserved F or W. Fields, in order: V gene, J gene, CDR3 protein.

V: TRBV11-2
J: TRBJ2-7
CDR3: CASSLRTGTNEQYF

V: TRBV6-1
J: TRBJ2-1
CDR3: CASSAVNSYNEQFF

V: TRBV5-1
J: TRBJ2-3
CDR3: CASSLAQGWTSGGGTDTQYF

V: TRBV19
J: TRBJ2-7
CDR3: CASSPGQGGYEQYF

V: TRBV20-1
J: TRBJ2-5
CDR3: CSGQGKTQYF

V: TRBV27
J: TRBJ2-1
CDR3: CASRNLANEQFF

V: TRBV27
J: TRBJ2-1
CDR3: CASSSRGINEQFF

V: TRBV6-5
J: TRBJ2-5
CDR3: CASSSGTVPQETQYF

V: TRBV4-2
J: TRBJ2-5
CDR3: CASSQGLVAQETQYF

V: TRBV7-9
J: TRBJ2-6
CDR3: CASSLRFSGANVLTF